The entry below describes one T cell receptor beta chain. The antigen is undetermined. Investigators sought sequencing depths of between 1 in 200,000 and 1 in 1 million T cells. The protocol was immunoSEQ multiplex PCR, while the TCRdb copy is restricted to in-frame clones and leaves out a portion. The sample consists of about 200,000 clones, approximately 75% of them appearing once. V lost 5 bases to trimming and J lost 9 bases; unmatched junction nucleotides: 10. Per germline, CDR1 SGHTA and CDR2 FQGTGA. The CDR3 is 16 amino acids. These data are taken from a study of cytotoxic CD8 clonotypes in ibrutinib-treated CLL. General study results and limits: Clonality grew at ibrutinib response; at progression, it decreased back toward baseline.

The chain uses TRBV7-3 and TRBJ2-3, with TRBD2 matching 14 bases. The source is a human donor with chronic lymphocytic leukemia. The sample consisted of PBMCs, taken after 12 months of ibrutinib treatment. The DNA of the CDR3 is TGTGCCAGCAGCCCGGGACTAGCGGGGGACTGGGGCACGCAGTATTTT. Protein product: CASSPGLAGDWGTQYF.